This T cell receptor beta chain was sequenced for a study of CD8+ T cells in alopecia areata. This CDR3 contains 14 residues. Germline CDR1 SGDLS, CDR2 YYNGEE. J gave up 7 bases and V 3 bases, and 7 bases lay outside the gene matches. Comment on this clone: Its antigen is unknown.

Overall study findings and caveats: Affected lesional scalp, above all in alopecia totalis/universalis, was more clonal than normal scalp.

Isolated RNA was reverse transcribed into cDNA used as the sequencing template. Measured with immunoSEQ multiplex PCR; TCRdb has only the in-frame clones, and not every one. Found here are fewer than 40,000 clones, 62% of them singletons; the top ten hold over 15%. The J gene is TRBJ2-3, the V gene TRBV9; 8 nucleotides agree with TRBD1. This receptor was taken from a human donor with alopecia areata. The source material was NKG2D-high CD8+ T cells sorted from blood. The chain's CDR3 is CASSDGTGGNTQYF. Here the CDR3 DNA reads TGTGCCAGCAGCGACGGGACAGGAGGGAATACGCAGTATTTT.